This T cell receptor beta chain was identified in a study of blood T cell repertoires in COVID-19. Generated by immunoSEQ multiplex PCR, the TCRdb table keeps only in-frame clones and is missing some. The repertoire holds about 110,000 clones, just under 90% seen once, with around 1.1% in the top ten. The germline gives CDR1 SGHRS, CDR2 YFSETQ. V gave up 4 bases and J gave up 3 bases, with 13 bases separating them. The CDR3 has 14 amino acids. This clonotype originated in a human donor in a cohort sampled during active COVID-19. The specimen sequenced was peripheral blood. The chain carries TRBV5-1 and TRBJ1-2; D perhaps matches TRBD1 (6 bases). CDR3 sequence (DNA): TGCGCCAGCAGCGGCGCAGGGGACCACTATGGCTACACCTTC. This codes for CASSGAGDHYGYTF. Based on the CDR3 plus reference TRBV5-1 and TRBJ1-2, the full variable domain is KAGVTQTPRYLIKTRGQQVTLSCSPISGHRSVSWYQQTPGQGLQFLFEYFSETQRNKGNFPGRFSGRQFSNSRSEMNVSTLELGDSALYLCASSGAGDHYGYTFGSGTRLTVV.